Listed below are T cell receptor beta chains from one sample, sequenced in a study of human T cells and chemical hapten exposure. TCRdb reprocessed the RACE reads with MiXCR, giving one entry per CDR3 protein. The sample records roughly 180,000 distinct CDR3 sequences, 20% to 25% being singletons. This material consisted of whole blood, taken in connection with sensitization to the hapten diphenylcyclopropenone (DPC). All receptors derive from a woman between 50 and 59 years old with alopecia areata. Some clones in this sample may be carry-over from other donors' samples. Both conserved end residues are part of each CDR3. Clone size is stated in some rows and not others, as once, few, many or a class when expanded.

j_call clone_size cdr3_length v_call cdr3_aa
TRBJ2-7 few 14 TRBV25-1 CASSENGGWYEQYF
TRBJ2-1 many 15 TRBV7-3 CASSETGGRSEEQFF
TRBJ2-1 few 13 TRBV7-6 CASSAGPRNEQFF
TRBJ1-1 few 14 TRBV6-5 CASRGGGRHTEAFF
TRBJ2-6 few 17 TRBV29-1 CSVAARQPISGANVLTF
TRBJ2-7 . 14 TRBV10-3 CAITRDRSSYEQYF
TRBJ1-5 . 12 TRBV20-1 CSGGTGDQPQHF
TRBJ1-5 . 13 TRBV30 CAWSSGLEQPQHF
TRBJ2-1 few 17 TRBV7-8 CASSHQTGEGIYNEQFF
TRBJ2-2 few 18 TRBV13 CASSLTHRLAGSPGELFF
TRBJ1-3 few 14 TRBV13 CASSLRGAGNTIYF
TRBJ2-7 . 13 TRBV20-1 CSARLRGGYEQYF
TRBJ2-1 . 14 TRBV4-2 CASSYRDFDSEQFF
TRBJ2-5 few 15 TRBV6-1 CASKTAPGFQETQYF
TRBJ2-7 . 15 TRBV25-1 CASSDWTSGTYEQYF
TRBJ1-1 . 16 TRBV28 CASTGGMGRGFNEAFF
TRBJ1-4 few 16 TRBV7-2 CASSLAPGQAGEKLFF
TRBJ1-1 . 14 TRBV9 CASSFSGQRTEAFF
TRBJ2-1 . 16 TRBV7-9 CASSLATGESYNEQFF
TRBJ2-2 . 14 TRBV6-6 CASRAGGNTGELFF
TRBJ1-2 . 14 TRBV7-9 CASSLGEGNYGYTF
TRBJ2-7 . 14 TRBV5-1 CASTATSGSDEQYF
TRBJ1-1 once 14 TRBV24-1 CATSATGLGTEAFF
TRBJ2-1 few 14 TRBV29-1 CSVEVVNTYNEQFF
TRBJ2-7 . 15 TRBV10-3 CAISETGTGAYEQYF
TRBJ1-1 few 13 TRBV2 CASSSDGDTEAFF
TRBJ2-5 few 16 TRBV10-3 CAISESAGSYKETQYF
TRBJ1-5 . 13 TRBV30 CAWSDGFNQPQHF
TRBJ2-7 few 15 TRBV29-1 CSVEDEQGANYEQYF
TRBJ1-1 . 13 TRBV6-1 CASSTGVNTEAFF
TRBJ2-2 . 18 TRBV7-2 CASSISAGTRIRTGELFF
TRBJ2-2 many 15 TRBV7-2 CASSLVRSNTGELFF
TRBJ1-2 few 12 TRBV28 CASSYQGDGYTF
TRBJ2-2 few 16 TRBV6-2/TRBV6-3 CASSYSRGVDTGELFF
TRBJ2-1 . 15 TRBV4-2 CASSQDIGAYNEQFF
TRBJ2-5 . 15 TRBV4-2 CASSPRAGGQETQYF
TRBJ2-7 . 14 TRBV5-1 CASGSGQGAIEQYF
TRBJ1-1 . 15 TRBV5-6 CASSFVSFVNTEAFF
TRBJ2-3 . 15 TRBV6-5 CASSKRRQGSDTQYF
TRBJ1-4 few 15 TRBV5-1 CASSTGPEDGEKLFF
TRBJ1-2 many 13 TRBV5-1 CASKRQDNYGYTF
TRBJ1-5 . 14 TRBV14 CASSQDKGNQPQHF
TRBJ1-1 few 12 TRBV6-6 CASSYDGTEAFF
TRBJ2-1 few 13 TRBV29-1 CSVESGRGSEQFF
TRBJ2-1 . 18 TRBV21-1 CASSNSWEMGGNYNEQFF
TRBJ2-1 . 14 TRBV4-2 CASSRGAGFNEQFF
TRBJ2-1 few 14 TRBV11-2 CASSLPRGIHEQFF
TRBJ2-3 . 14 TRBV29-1 CSLRDGGSEDTQYF
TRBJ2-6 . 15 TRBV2 CASQREGSGANVLTF
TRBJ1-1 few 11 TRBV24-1 CATSDGFEAFF
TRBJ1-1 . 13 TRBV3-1 CASSQVRNTEAFF
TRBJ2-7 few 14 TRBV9 CASSVGSSSYEQYF
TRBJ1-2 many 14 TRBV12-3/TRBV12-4 CASSFSEGSNGYTF
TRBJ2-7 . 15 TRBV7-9 CASSSDRDRVHEQYF
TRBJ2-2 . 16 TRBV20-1 CSARDRRLGNTGELFF